This T cell receptor (beta chain) was documented in a study of blood T cell repertoires in COVID-19 (dated by TCRdb to 2020 to 2022). Looking at the study overall: The collaborator samples originated in the United States, Italy and Spain and spanned the acute and convalescent phases of COVID-19. The material from the prospective study consisted of cDNA or gDNA derived from T cells, B-cell-depleted T cells, or PBMCs. Deeply sampled blood TCRbeta repertoires from subjects exposed to, actively infected with, or recovered from COVID-19 were included in the dataset. A freely available public database, intended as a resource for researchers studying the immune response to SARS-CoV-2, is where the repertoires were released. Samples were obtained from the ongoing ImmuneRACE study (first 160 participants) and from 1,200 or so subjects provided by 6 global collaborators. A de-identified subject ID, COVID-19 status, age in years and sex were almost always included in the sample metadata. Where HLA class I and class II types were available, the types were taken from metadata supplied by the sample provider, not from assay-based typing. The full study reports these points: The quantity of clinical and demographic metadata differed by source and by participant and was supplied without curation.

As encoded in the germline V gene, CDR1 is MNHEY while CDR2 is SVGAGI. Unmatched junction bases come to 3, with V trimmed by 2 bases and J by 9 bases. Reading from cysteine to phenylalanine, the CDR3 counts 14 amino acids. The DNA shown is the 42-base CDR3, in frame from base 1. In Seattle, one collaborating source enrolled patients while the infection was active and tracked those patients longitudinally over the course of disease. Whole blood was collected in K2EDTA tubes by collaborating institutions according to the institutions' own protocols. For TCRbeta analysis, collaborators shipped samples as frozen whole blood, isolated PBMCs, or DNA extracted from either of those sample types. The immunoSEQ Assay, a bias-controlled multiplex PCR, was used to amplify TCRbeta CDR3 regions from genomic DNA. Per the original workflow: Nucleated cell counts per sample were estimated from amplification of reference gene primers within the assay. To quantify the absolute abundance of each unique TCRbeta CDR3 rearrangement, sequence reads were collapsed and filtered. For each sample, productive Simpson clonality was calculated as the square root of Simpson's diversity index across productive rearrangements. Sourced from immuneACCESS, this table was stored by TCRdb with only in-frame sequences that have V and J called. A share of the clones is absent; for the studies checked, an unresolved V gene accounts for under half, and the remainder has no known explanation. That table supplies the V and J calls and clone size; D and trimming were determined from the DNA. The table for this sample lists around 60,000 clones; roughly 83% of them were counted only once. 15% to 20% of the sample rests with the top ten.

This clone appeared a few times. Which antigen it targets is not known. No quality values exist for individual bases; no much larger clone is one base distant. This TCR came from a man aged 60 to 69 with COVID-19, enrolled during active disease. The V and J segments used are TRBV6-5 and TRBJ2-1; TRBD1 lines up with 11 middle nucleotides. What was sequenced was peripheral blood. The CDR3 region: CASSYADRGLEQFF. The sequenced DNA is TGTGCCAGCAGTTACGCGGACAGGGGGCTTGAGCAGTTCTTC.